This T cell receptor (beta chain) was retrieved from a study of technical replicates of blood from several donors. This clone showed up just once. V was trimmed by 4 bases and J by 1 base, leaving 14 bases between them. The CDR3 spans 15 residues. Per the germline V gene, CDR1 is SGHDT and CDR2 is YYEEEE. Method: immunoSEQ multiplex PCR; TCRdb's copy keeps in-frame clones and lacks some. The data hold about 57,000 clones, with approximately 92% observed a single time. This TCR was sampled from a human donor in good health. Some clones in this sample may be carry-over from other donors' samples. The sample taken for sequencing was PBMCs. This chain links TRBV5-6 with TRBJ1-1, with D unresolved. DNA for the CDR3: TGTGCCAGCAGCCCCGACTCCCGTCGGAACACTGAAGCTTTCTTT. Its protein is CASSPDSRRNTEAFF.